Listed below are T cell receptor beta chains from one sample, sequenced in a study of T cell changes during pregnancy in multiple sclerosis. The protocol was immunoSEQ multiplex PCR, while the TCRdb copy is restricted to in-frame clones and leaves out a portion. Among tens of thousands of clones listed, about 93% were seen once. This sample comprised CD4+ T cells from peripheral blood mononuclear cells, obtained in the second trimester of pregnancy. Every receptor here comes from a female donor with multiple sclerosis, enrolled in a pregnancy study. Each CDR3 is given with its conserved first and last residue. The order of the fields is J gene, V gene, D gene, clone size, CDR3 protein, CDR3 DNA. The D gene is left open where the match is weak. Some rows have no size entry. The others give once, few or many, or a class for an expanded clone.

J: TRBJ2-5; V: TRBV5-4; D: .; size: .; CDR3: CASNAGSSETQYF; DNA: TGTGCCAGCAATGCGGGATCGTCAGAGACCCAGTACTTC
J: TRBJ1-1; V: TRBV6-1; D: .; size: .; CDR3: CASRLLYSNTEAFF; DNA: TGTGCCAGCAGACTTCTTTACTCAAACACTGAAGCTTTCTTT
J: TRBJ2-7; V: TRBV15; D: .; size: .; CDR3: CATSRDQGMGYEQYF; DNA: TGTGCCACCAGCAGAGACCAGGGGATGGGGTACGAGCAGTACTTC
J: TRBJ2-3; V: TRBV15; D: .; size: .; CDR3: CATSPYREGTDTQYF; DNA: TGTGCCACCAGCCCTTACAGGGAGGGGACAGATACGCAGTATTTT
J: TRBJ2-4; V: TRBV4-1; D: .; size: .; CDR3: CASSPNPRSNEYF; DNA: TGCGCCAGCAGCCCCAACCCACGGTCTAATGAGTACTTC
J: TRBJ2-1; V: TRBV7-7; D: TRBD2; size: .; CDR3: CASSLETSAYNEQFF; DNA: TGTGCCAGCAGCTTAGAGACTAGCGCATACAATGAGCAGTTCTTC
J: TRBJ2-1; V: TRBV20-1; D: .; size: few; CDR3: CSASRVNEQFF; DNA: TGCAGTGCTAGCAGGGTGAATGAGCAGTTCTTC
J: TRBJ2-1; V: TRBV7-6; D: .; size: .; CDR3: CASSLGLTPRNYNEQFF; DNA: TGTGCCAGCAGCTTAGGTCTAACACCGAGGAACTACAATGAGCAGTTCTTC
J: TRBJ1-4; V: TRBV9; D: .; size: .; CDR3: CASSPPQRPEKLFF; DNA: TGTGCCAGCAGCCCCCCTCAGCGGCCTGAAAAACTGTTTTTT
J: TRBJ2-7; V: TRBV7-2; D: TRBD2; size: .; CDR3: CASSPLAVAGNEQYF; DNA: TGTGCCAGCAGCCCCCTAGCGGTCGCCGGCAACGAGCAGTACTTC
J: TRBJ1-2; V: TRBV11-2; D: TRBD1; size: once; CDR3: CASSSPLGQGSYGYTF; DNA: TGTGCCAGCAGCTCGCCCCTCGGACAGGGGAGCTATGGCTACACCTTC
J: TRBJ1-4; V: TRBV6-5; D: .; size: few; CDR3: CASSFGREEKLFF; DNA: TGTGCCAGCAGTTTTGGTAGGGAGGAAAAACTGTTTTTT
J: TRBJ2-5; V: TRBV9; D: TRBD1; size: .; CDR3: CASSVVGTGRMTETQYF; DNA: TGTGCCAGCAGCGTAGTTGGGACAGGGAGGATGACAGAGACCCAGTACTTC
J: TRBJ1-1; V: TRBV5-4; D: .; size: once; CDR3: CASSLWGRGGRPNTEAFF; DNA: TGTGCCAGCAGCTTGTGGGGGAGGGGGGGGCGCCCCAACACTGAAGCTTTCTTT
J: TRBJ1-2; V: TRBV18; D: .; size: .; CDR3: CASSPDSSHGYTF; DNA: TGTGCCAGCTCACCAGACAGTTCCCATGGCTACACCTTC
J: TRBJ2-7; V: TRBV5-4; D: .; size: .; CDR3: CASSLNGMTGYEQYF; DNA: TGTGCCAGCAGCTTGAACGGGATGACGGGCTACGAGCAGTACTTC
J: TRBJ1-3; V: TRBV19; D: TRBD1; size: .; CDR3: CASSIVPGGAYGNTIYF; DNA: TGTGCCAGTAGTATAGTCCCAGGGGGCGCCTACGGAAACACCATATATTTT
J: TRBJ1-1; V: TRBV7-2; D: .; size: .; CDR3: CASSLRGKGAEAFF; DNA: TGTGCCAGCAGCTTAAGGGGGAAAGGGGCTGAAGCTTTCTTT